These T cell receptor beta chains were read from a single sample in a study of T-cell memory formation after mild COVID-19. Each CDR3 protein is one row after TCRdb ran MiXCR on the 5' RACE reads. The sample includes 89,000 or so distinct CDR3 sequences, about 13% of them seen just once. Input material: PBMCs or a T cell subset sorted from them (not recorded which). All receptors derive from a man in his late teens or twenties who had mild COVID-19 (a few samples of this study predate the infection). Cell type and time point are not known. CDR3s include the opening cysteine and the closing phenylalanine or tryptophan. D genes are given only for firm matches. Clone size is shown for a subset of rows, as once, few, many or a class of expanded clone.

>TRBV4-1|few|TRBJ1-6|.
TGCGCCAGCAGCCAAGAAGGCCCGGTCGTCTGGTCACCCCTCCACTTT
CASSQEGPVVWSPLHF
>TRBV12-5|few|TRBJ2-2|.
TGTGCTAGTGGTTTGACAGGGATGAACACCGGGGAGCTGTTTTTT
CASGLTGMNTGELFF
>TRBV29-1|.|TRBJ2-6|.
TGCAGCGTTAGGTCCTCTGGGGCCAACGTCCTGACTTTC
CSVRSSGANVLTF
>TRBV7-9|.|TRBJ1-1|.
TGTGCCAGCAGCTTAGATTGGCGAGCTTTCTTT
CASSLDWRAFF
>TRBV4-1|.|TRBJ2-1|.
TGCGCCAGCAGCCAACCCCCGAGCGGAACGGAGTTCTTC
CASSQPPSGTEFF
>TRBV27|many|TRBJ2-5|.
TGTGCCAGCAGTTTCGGGAAGACCCAGTACTTC
CASSFGKTQYF
>TRBV7-9|many|TRBJ2-3|TRBD2
TGTGCCAGCACCCAACCTAGCGGGGGGGCGGATACGCAGTATTTT
CASTQPSGGADTQYF
>TRBV7-2|few|TRBJ2-7|.
TGTGCCAGCAGCTTAGTAGGGGGGGCTAACGACGAGCAGTACTTC
CASSLVGGANDEQYF
>TRBV12-3/TRBV12-4|.|TRBJ1-1|.
TGTGCCAGCAGCATTCGAGGGAGGGCGACTGAAGCTTTCTTT
CASSIRGRATEAFF
>TRBV29-1|few|TRBJ1-1|.
TGCAGCGTTGATAGGTACAACACTGAAGCTTTCTTT
CSVDRYNTEAFF
>TRBV2|few|TRBJ1-5|.
TGTGCCAGCACCAGCATGAGCGAACAGCCCCAGCATTTT
CASTSMSEQPQHF